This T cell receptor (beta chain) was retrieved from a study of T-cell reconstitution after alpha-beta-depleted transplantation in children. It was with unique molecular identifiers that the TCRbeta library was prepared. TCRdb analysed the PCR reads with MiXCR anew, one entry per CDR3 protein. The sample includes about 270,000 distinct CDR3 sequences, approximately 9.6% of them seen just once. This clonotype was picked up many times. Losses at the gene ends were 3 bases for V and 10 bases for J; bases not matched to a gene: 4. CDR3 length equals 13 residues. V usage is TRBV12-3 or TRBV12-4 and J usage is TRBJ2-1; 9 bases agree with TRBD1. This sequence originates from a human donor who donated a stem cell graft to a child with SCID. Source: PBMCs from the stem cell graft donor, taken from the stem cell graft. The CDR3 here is CASSLGTGSEQFF. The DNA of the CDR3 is TGTGCCAGCAGTTTGGGGACAGGGTCGGAGCAGTTCTTC.